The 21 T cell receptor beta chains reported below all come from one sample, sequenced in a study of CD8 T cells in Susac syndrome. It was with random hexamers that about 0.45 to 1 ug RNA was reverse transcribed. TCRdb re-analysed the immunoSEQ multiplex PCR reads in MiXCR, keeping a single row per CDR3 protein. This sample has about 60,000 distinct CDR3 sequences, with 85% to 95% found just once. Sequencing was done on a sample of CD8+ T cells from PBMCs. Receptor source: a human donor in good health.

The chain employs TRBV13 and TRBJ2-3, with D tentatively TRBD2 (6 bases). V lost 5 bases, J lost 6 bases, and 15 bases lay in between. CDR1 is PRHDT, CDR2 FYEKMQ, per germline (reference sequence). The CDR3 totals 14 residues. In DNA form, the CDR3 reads TGTGCCAGCAGCCCCGGGAGAATATCGGATACGCAGTATTTT. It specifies CASSPGRISDTQYF.

In DNA form, the CDR3 reads TGTGCCAGCAGCTTACTAGGGGAGTCCACAGATACGCAGTATTTT. Translation: CASSLLGESTDTQYF. This chain links TRBV7-9 with TRBJ2-3; perhaps D is TRBD1 or TRBD2 (5 bases each). This CDR3 has 15 amino acids. The germline V and J ends were trimmed by 2 bases and 2 bases, with 11 bases remaining between them. Germline loops: CDR1 SEHNR, CDR2 FQNEAQ (reference sequence).

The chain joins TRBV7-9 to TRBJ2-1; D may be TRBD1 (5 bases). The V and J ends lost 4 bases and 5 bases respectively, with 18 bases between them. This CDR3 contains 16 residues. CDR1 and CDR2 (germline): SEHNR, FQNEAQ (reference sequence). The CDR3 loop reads CASSSSTSWGDNEQFF. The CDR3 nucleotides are TGTGCCAGCAGCTCCTCAACGTCCTGGGGCGACAATGAGCAGTTCTTC.

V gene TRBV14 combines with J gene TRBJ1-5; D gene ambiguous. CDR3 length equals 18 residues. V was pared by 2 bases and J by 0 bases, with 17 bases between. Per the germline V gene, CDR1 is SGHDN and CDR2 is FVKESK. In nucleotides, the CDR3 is TGTGCCAGCAGCCAACCTTGGACTGAGGGTTATAGCAATCAGCCCCAGCATTTT. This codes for CASSQPWTEGYSNQPQHF.

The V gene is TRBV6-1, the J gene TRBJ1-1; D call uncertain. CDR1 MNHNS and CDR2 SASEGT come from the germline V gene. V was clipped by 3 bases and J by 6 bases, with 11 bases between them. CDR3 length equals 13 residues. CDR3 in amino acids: CASSEVLRAEAFF. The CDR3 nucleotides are TGTGCCAGCAGTGAGGTGCTCAGAGCTGAAGCTTTCTTT.

The CDR3 is CASTEAYEAFF. The CDR3 DNA follows: TGTGCCAGCACCGAGGCGTATGAAGCTTTCTTT. The chain joins TRBV2 to TRBJ1-1; D remains ambiguous. CDR1 is SNHLY, CDR2 FYNNEI, per germline. The CDR3 spans 11 residues. Trimming cost V 7 bases and J 7 bases, with 10 bases left between them.

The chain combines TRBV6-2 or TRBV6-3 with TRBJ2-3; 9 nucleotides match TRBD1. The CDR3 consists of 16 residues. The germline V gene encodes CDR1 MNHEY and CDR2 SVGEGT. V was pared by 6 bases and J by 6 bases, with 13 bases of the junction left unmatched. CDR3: CASRGWPGQGLDTQYF. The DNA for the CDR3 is TGTGCCAGCAGGGGATGGCCGGGACAGGGCTTGGATACGCAGTATTTT.

The CDR3 region is CASRGGWEKLFF. CDR3 bases: TGTGCCAGTAGGGGCGGATGGGAAAAACTGTTTTTT. V is TRBV19 and J is TRBJ1-4; D call uncertain. The germline V gene has CDR1 LNHDA and CDR2 SQIVND (reference sequence). Between the trimmed V and J ends, which lost 6 bases and 8 bases, there was a span of 10 bases. The CDR3 length is 12 residues.

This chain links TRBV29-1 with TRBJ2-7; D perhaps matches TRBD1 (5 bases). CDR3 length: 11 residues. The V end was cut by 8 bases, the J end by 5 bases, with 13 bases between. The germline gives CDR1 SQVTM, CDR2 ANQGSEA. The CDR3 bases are TGCAGCACCGCTGACAGTCACGAGCAGTACTTC. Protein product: CSTADSHEQYF.

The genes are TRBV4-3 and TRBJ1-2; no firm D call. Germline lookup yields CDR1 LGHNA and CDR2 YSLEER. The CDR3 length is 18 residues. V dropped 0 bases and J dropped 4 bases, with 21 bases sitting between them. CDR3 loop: CASSQDRELSISFYGYTF. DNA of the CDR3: TGCGCCAGCAGCCAAGATCGCGAATTATCGATCTCTTTCTATGGCTACACCTTC.

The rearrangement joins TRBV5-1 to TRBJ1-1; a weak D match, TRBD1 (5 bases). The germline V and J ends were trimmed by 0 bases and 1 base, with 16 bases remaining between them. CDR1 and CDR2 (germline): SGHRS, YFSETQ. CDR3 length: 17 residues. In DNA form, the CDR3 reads TGCGCCAGCAGCTTGGAAGGACCGGGACTGAAGAACACTGAAGCTTTCTTT. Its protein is CASSLEGPGLKNTEAFF.

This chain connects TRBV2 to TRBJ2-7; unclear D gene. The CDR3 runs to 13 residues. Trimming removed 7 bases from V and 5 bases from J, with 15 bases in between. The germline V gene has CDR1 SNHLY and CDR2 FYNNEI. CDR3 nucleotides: TGTGCCAGCAAGGTCCCCTCGCTAGACGAGCAGTACTTC. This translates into CASKVPSLDEQYF.

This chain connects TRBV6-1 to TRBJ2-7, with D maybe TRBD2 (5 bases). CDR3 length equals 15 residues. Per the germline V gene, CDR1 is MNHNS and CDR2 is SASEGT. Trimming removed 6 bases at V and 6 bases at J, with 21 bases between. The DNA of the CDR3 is TGTGCCAGCAGGCAAGACCGGGGAGTAGTGGGCGAGCAGTACTTC. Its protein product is CASRQDRGVVGEQYF.

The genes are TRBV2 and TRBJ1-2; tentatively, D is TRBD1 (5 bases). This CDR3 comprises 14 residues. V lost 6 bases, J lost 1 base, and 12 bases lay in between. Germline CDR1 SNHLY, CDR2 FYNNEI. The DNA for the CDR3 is TGTGCCAGCAGGGCAGGGACGCGTAACTATGGCTACACCTTC. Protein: CASRAGTRNYGYTF.

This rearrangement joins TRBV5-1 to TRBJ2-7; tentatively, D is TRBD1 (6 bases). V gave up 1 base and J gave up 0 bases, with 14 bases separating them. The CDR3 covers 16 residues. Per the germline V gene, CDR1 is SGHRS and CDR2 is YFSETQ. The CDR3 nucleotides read TGCGCCAGCAGCTTGAAACCAGGGGAATCCTCCTACGAGCAGTACTTC. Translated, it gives CASSLKPGESSYEQYF.

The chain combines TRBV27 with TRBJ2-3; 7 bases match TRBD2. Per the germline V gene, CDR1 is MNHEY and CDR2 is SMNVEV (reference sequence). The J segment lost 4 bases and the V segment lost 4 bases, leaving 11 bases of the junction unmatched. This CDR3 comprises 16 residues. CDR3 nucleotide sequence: TGTGCCAGCAGTTCCTATAGCGGGCTGTTGGCAGATACGCAGTATTTT. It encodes CASSSYSGLLADTQYF.

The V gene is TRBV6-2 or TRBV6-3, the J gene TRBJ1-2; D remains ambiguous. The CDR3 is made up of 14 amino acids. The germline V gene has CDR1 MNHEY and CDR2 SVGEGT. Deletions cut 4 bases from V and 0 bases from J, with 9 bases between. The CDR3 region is CASSFRLTNYGYTF. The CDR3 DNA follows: TGTGCCAGCAGTTTTCGGCTCACTAACTATGGCTACACCTTC.

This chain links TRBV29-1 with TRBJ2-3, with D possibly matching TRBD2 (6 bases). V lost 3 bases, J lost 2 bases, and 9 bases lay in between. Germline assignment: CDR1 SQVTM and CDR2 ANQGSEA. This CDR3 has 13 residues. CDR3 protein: CSVDGGNTDTQYF. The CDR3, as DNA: TGCAGCGTTGACGGGGGAAACACAGATACGCAGTATTTT.

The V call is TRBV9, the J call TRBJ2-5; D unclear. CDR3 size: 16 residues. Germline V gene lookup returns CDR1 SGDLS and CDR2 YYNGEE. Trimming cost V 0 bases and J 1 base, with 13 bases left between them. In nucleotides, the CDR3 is TGTGCCAGCAGCGTAGACCCCACATGGCTCCAAGAGACCCAGTACTTC. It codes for CASSVDPTWLQETQYF.

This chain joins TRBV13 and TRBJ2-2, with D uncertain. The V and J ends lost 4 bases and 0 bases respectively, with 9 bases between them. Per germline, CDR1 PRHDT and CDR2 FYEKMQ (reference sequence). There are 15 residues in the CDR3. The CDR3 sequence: CASSYTEANTGELFF. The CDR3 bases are TGTGCCAGCAGCTATACAGAAGCGAACACCGGGGAGCTGTTTTTT. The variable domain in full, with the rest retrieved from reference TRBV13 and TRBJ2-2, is AAGVIQSPRHLIKEKRETATLKCYPIPRHDTVYWYQQGPGQDPQFLISFYEKMQSDKGSIPDRFSAQQFSDYHSELNMSSLELGDSALYFCASSYTEANTGELFFGEGSRLTVL.

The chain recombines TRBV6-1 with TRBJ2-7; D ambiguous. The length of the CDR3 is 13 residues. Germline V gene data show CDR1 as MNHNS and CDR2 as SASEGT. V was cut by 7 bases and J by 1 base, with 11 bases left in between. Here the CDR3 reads CASTSTESYEQYF. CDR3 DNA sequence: TGTGCCAGCACCTCAACTGAATCCTACGAGCAGTACTTC.